This entry features one T cell receptor beta chain sequence. The sample is drawn from a study of neoadjuvant anti-PD-1 for oral cavity cancer. About the research overall: Nivolumab at 3 mg/kg was mostly given biweekly, three to four doses, pre-surgery.

The protocol was immunoSEQ multiplex PCR, while the TCRdb copy is restricted to in-frame clones and leaves out a portion. The sample includes about 72,000 clones, around 84% of them seen just once. The germline V gene encodes CDR1 WSHSY and CDR2 SAAADI. This CDR3 comprises 14 residues. Trimming removed 6 bases at V and 0 bases at J, with 9 bases between. The time point denotes: after neoadjuvant nivolumab, at surgical resection. The sequence was collected from a person aged 35-79 years with oral cavity squamous cell carcinoma. The sample in question was PBMCs, obtained after nivolumab (anti-PD-1) treatment. This chain connects TRBV10-2 to TRBJ1-5; D is perhaps TRBD1 (5 bases). CDR3 residues: CASRGGSSNQPQHF. The CDR3 DNA reads as TGCGCCAGCAGGGGGGGAAGTAGCAATCAGCCCCAGCATTTT.